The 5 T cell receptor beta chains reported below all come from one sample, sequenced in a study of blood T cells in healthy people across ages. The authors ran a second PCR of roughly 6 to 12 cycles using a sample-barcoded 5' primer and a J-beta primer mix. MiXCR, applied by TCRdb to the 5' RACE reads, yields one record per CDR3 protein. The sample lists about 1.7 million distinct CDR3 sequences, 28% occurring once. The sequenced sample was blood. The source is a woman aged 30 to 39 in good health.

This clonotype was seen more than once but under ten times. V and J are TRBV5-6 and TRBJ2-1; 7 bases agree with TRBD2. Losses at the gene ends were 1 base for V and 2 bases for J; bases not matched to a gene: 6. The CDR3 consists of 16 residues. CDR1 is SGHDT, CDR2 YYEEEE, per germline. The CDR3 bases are TGTGCCAGCAGCTTGCCCCTAGCGGCCACCTACAATGAGCAGTTCTTC. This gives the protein CASSLPLAATYNEQFF.

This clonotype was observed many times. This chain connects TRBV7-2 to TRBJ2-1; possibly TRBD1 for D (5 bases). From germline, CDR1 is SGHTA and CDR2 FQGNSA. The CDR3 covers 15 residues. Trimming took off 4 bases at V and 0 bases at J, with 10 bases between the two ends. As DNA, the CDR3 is TGTGCCAGCAGCTCAGGGATAAGCTCCTACAATGAGCAGTTCTTC. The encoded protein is CASSSGISSYNEQFF.

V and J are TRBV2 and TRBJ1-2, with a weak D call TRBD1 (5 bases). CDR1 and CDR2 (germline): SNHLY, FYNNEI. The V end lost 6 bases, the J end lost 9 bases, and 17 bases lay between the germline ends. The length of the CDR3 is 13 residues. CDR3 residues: CASSAGLWGCYTF. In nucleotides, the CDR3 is TGTGCCAGCAGCGCGGGACTTTGGGGATGCTACACCTTC.

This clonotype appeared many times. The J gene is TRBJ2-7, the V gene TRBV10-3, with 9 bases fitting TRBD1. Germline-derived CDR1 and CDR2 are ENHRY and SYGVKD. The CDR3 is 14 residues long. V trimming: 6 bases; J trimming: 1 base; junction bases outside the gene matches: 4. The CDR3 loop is CAISPGTGSYEQYF. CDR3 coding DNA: TGTGCCATCAGCCCCGGGACAGGGTCCTACGAGCAGTACTTC.

CDR3 bases: TGCGCCAGCAGCTTGTTCTCCGGGACCTACACAGATACGCAGTATTTT. It translates to CASSLFSGTYTDTQYF. This sequence joins TRBV5-1 and TRBJ2-3, with D perhaps given as TRBD1 or TRBD2 (5 bases each). V was cut by 1 base and J by 2 bases, with 14 bases left in between. Germline lookup yields CDR1 SGHRS and CDR2 YFSETQ. This CDR3 has 16 residues.